A single sample gave rise to the 11 T cell receptor beta chains below, sequenced in a study of blood T cell repertoires in COVID-19. The method was immunoSEQ multiplex PCR; TCRdb's version includes in-frame clones alone and lacks a portion of them. The sample consists of about 180,000 clones, over 75% of them appearing once. Sequencing was performed on peripheral blood. The receptors were gathered from an elderly man with COVID-19, enrolled during active disease.

The gene calls are TRBV19 and TRBJ1-1; 11 nucleotides agree with TRBD1. From germline, CDR1 is LNHDA and CDR2 SQIVND (reference sequence). V was pared by 1 base and J by 4 bases, with 2 bases of the junction left unmatched. This CDR3 contains 15 residues. The CDR3 nucleotides read TGTGCCAGTAGTATAGCGGGACAGGGGGGCACTGAAGCTTTCTTT. It codes for CASSIAGQGGTEAFF.

The chain couples TRBV6-1 to TRBJ1-1; D call uncertain. The length of the CDR3 is 13 residues. V was trimmed by 5 bases and J by 5 bases, leaving 12 bases between them. Germline CDR1 reads MNHNS; CDR2 reads SASEGT. The CDR3 loop is CASSSPGITEAFF. The CDR3 DNA reads as TGTGCCAGCAGTTCTCCCGGGATAACTGAAGCTTTCTTT.

The genes are TRBV4-3 and TRBJ2-5, with TRBD2 matching over 13 bases. After removal of 0 bases from V and 1 base from J, the junction contained 8 bases not matched to a gene. CDR3 size: 19 residues. The germline CDR1 and CDR2 sequences are LGHNA and YSLEER. In DNA form, the CDR3 reads TGCGCCAGCAGCCAAGATTACCGCAGACTAGCGGGGGGCCAAGAGACCCAGTACTTC. Translation gives CASSQDYRRLAGGQETQYF.

The chain's CDR3 is CASSSLSSNEQFF. Written as DNA, the CDR3 is TGCGCCAGCAGCTCCCTTAGCTCCAATGAGCAGTTCTTC. V is TRBV5-1 and J is TRBJ2-1; no firm D call. CDR1 is SGHRS, CDR2 YFSETQ, per germline. The CDR3 length is 13 residues. Trimming left V 3 bases short and J 6 bases short, with 10 bases between.

CDR3 nucleotides: TGCGCCAGCAGTGAGAGGCAGGGGAAGACCTACGAGCAGTACTTC. It codes for CASSERQGKTYEQYF. The chain links TRBV10-1 to TRBJ2-7; weak D call: TRBD1 (6 bases). The germline gives CDR1 WNHNN, CDR2 SYGVQD (reference sequence). V was trimmed by 2 bases and J by 2 bases, leaving 13 bases between them. There are 15 residues in the CDR3.

The V and J genes are TRBV6-5 and TRBJ1-2, with TRBD1 identical over 7 bases. The CDR3 extends over 13 amino acids. The J segment lost 7 bases and the V segment lost 4 bases, leaving 6 bases of the junction unmatched. The V gene's germline CDR1 is MNHEY and CDR2 SVGAGI. CDR3 loop: CASSSGQLSGYTF. CDR3 coding DNA: TGTGCCAGCAGTTCGGGACAGCTATCTGGCTACACCTTC.

The chain carries TRBV7-9 and TRBJ1-2, with 10 bases lining up with TRBD1. Germline V lookup: CDR1 SEHNR, CDR2 FQNEAQ (reference sequence). The CDR3 extends over 15 amino acids. V was clipped by 1 base and J by 8 bases; unmatched bases: 7. The CDR3 DNA sequence: TGTGCCAGCAGCTTAGTCCTCGGGACAGGGGAAGGCTACACCTTC. It yields the protein CASSLVLGTGEGYTF.

Details on this clone: This CDR3 is also generated by other DNA sequences in the sample. The chain couples TRBV18 to TRBJ1-1, with D hard to call. CDR3 length: 13 residues. Trimming left V 3 bases short and J 2 bases short, with 7 bases between. Germline CDR1 reads KGHSH; CDR2 reads LQKENI. CDR3 nucleotide sequence: TGTGCCAGCTCACCGGGAGAAAACACTGAAGCTTTCTTT. This gives the protein CASSPGENTEAFF.

V is TRBV4-1 and J is TRBJ2-1; 12 bases line up with TRBD1. Looked up from germline, CDR1 is MGHRA and CDR2 is YSYEKL. V gave up 4 bases and J gave up 3 bases; unmatched junction bases: 7. The CDR3 runs to 17 residues. The chain's CDR3 is CASSRRGQGASYNEQFF. The CDR3 nucleotides are TGCGCCAGCAGCCGAAGGGGACAGGGGGCAAGCTACAATGAGCAGTTCTTC.

In this sample, this clone turned up once. This chain uses TRBV4-1 with TRBJ1-6; possible D gene TRBD1, 5 bases. Germline assignment: CDR1 MGHRA and CDR2 YSYEKL. CDR3 size: 15 residues. With 4 bases removed from V and 8 bases from J, the gap between germline ends came to 15 bases. CDR3 region: CASSRRGIQDSPLHF. The CDR3, as DNA: TGCGCCAGCAGCCGAAGGGGAATCCAGGATTCACCCCTCCACTTT.

The chain is built from TRBV28 and TRBJ2-7; 9 positions match TRBD1. V lost 5 bases, J lost 1 base, and 6 bases stayed unmatched. Germline-derived CDR1 and CDR2 are MDHEN and SYDVKM. The CDR3 contains 15 residues. In nucleotides, the CDR3 is TGTGCCAGCAGTATTACAGGGGGCAAATCCTACGAGCAGTACTTC. Its translation is CASSITGGKSYEQYF.